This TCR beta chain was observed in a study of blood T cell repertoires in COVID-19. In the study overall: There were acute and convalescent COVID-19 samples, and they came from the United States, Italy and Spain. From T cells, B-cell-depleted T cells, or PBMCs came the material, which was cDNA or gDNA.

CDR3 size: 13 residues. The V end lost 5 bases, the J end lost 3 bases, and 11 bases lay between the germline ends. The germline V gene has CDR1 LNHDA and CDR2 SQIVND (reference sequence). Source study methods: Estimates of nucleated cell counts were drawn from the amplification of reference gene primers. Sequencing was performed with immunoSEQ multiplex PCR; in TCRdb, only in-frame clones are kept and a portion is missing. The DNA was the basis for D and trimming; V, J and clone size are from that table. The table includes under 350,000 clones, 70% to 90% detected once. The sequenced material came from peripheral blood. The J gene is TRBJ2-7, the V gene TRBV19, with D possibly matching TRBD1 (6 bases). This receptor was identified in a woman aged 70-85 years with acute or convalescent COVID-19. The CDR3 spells CASSLGADYEQYF. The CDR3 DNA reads TGTGCCAGTAGTCTGGGGGCGGACTACGAGCAGTACTTC.